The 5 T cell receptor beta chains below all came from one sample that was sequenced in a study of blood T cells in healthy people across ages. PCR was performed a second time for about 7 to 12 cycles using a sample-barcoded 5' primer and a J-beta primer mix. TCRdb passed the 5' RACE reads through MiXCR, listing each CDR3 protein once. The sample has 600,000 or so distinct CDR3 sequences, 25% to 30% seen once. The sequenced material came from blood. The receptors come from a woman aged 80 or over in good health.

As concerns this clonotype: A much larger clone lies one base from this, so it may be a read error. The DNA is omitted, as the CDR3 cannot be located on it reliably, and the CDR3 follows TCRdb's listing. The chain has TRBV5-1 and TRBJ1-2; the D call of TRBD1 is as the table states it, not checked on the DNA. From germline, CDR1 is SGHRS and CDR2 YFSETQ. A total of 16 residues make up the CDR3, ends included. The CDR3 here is CASSPDVGQGAPGCTF.

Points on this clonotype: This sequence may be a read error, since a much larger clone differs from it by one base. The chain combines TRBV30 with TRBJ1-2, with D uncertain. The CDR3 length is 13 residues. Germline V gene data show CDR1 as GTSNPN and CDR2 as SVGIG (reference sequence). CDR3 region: CTWARAGSYGYTF. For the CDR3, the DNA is TGTACCTGGGCGAGGGCGGGATCCTATGGCTACACCTTC.

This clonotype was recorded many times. CDR3 protein: CASSSGGWTEAFF. CDR3 coding DNA: TGTGCCAGCAGTTCAGGGGGTTGGACTGAAGCTTTCTTT. The chain carries TRBV6-1 and TRBJ1-1; 7 positions match TRBD1. Germline V gene lookup returns CDR1 MNHNS and CDR2 SASEGT. V shed 5 bases and J 5 bases; nucleotides not matched to a gene: 5. This CDR3 region has 13 residues.

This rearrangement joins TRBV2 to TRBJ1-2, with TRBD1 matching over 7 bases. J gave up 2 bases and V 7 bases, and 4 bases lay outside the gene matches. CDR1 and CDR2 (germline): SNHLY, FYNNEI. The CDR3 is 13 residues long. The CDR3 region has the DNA TGTGCCAGCATCAGGGGGAGAAACTATGGCTACACCTTC. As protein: CASIRGRNYGYTF.

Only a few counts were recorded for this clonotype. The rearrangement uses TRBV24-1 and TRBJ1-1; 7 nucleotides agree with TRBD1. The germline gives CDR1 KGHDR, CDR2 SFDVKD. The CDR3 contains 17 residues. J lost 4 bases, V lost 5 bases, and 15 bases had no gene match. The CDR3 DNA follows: TGTGCCACCAGTGCACGTGGAGGGGGCGCTGGGGGCACTGAAGCTTTCTTT. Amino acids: CATSARGGGAGGTEAFF.